This TCR beta chain was sequenced during a study of blood T cell repertoires in COVID-19. Whole-study context: PBMCs, B-cell-depleted T cells, or T cells provided the cDNA or gDNA that made up the material.

This clone is a singleton in its sample. Seattle patients were enrolled during active infection and followed longitudinally. Sequencing was performed with immunoSEQ multiplex PCR; in TCRdb, only in-frame clones are kept and a portion is missing. The sample holds about 150,000 clones, about 85% seen once. From germline, CDR1 is SEHNR and CDR2 FQNEAQ (reference sequence). Unmatched junction bases numbered 6, after V lost 10 bases and J lost 6 bases. This CDR3 comprises 13 residues. The source is a man aged 55 to 70 with COVID-19, enrolled during active disease. Source material: peripheral blood. The genes are TRBV7-9 and TRBJ1-6, with 7 positions matching TRBD1. CDR3 residues: CANGDSTNSPLHF. The CDR3 DNA reads as TGTGCCAACGGGGACAGTACTAATTCACCCCTCCACTTT.